This TCR beta chain is from a study of blood T cells in healthy people across ages. Points from the study as a whole: When set beside aged donors, long-lived donors presented more naive CD4+ cells and higher diversity.

The donors, healthy Caucasians from Russia, were aged 6 to 90. Peripheral blood samples of 9 to 10 milliliters were drawn from each donor. Trimming at V came to 6 bases and at J to 4 bases, leaving 12 bases not matched to a gene. The CDR3 has 17 residues. Germline V CDR1 and CDR2: SEHNR, FQNEAQ (reference sequence). Using a J-beta primer mix together with a sample-barcoded 5' primer, a second PCR was run for about 7 to 12 cycles. TCRdb itself ran the 5' RACE reads through MiXCR, one entry per CDR3 protein. Among 350,000 to 450,000 distinct CDR3 sequences listed, about half were seen once. This clonotype was found a few times. The antigen is not known.

Sequencing was done on a sample of blood. The V and J genes are TRBV7-9 and TRBJ2-7, with TRBD2 matching 13 bases. This TCR was sampled from a man in his sixties in good health. CDR3 DNA: TGTGCCAGCAGTAGTACTAGCGGGAGGGCCGTTGGGTACGAGCAGTACTTC. Protein product: CASSSTSGRAVGYEQYF.